The text below deals with one T cell receptor (beta chain). This sample was taken from a study of shared clonotypes between healthy human individuals. The CDR3 runs 14 residues. CDR1 and CDR2 (germline): SGHKS, YYEKEE (reference sequence). Trimming removed 5 bases at V and 3 bases at J, with 12 bases between. The table came from immunoSEQ multiplex PCR; TCRdb's copy has only in-frame clones and leaves some out. Of 1,500,000 or so clones listed, 98% are singletons. The sample was naive CD4+ T cells sorted from blood. This sample's subset: CD45RA+ positively selected. This sequence originates from a man aged 25 to 40 in good health. This chain links TRBV5-5 with TRBJ2-1; D is possibly TRBD1 (6 bases). In DNA form, the CDR3 reads TGTGCCAGCAGTACAGGGAGCAGCTACAATGAGCAGTTCTTC. It yields the protein CASSTGSSYNEQFF.